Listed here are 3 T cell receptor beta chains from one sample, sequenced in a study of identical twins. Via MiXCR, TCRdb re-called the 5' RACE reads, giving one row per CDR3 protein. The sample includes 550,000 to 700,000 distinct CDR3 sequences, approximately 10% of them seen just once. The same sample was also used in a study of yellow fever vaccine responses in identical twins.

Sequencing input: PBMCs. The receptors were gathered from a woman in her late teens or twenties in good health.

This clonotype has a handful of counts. The CDR3 protein is CASSQEPGLAGQETQYF. Written as DNA, the CDR3 is TGTGCCAGCAGCCAAGAACCGGGACTAGCGGGGCAGGAGACCCAGTACTTC. V and J are TRBV4-2 and TRBJ2-5; 13 bases align to TRBD2. V shed 0 bases, J shed 5 bases, and the junction held 6 bases outside the gene matches. The CDR3 runs 17 residues. Per germline, CDR1 LGHNA and CDR2 YNFKEQ.

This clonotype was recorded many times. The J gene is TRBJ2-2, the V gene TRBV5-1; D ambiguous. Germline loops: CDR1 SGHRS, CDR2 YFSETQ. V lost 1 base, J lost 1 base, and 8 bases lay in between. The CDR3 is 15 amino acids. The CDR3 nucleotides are TGCGCCAGCAGCTTGAATACCGGGAACACCGGGGAGCTGTTTTTT. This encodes CASSLNTGNTGELFF.

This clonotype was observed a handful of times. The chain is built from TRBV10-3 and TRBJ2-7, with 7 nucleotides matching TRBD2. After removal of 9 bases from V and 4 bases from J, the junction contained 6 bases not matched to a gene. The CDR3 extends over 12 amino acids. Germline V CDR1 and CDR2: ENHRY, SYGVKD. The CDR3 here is CAIHGEGYEQYF. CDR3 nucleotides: TGTGCCATACACGGGGAGGGTTACGAGCAGTACTTC.